This T cell receptor beta chain was sequenced for a study of identical twins listed by TCRdb under 2016. Context from the whole study: To test whether fetal clonotypes persist, the study used deep sequencing on TCR alpha and beta repertoires from monozygotic twins, unrelated adults of various ages, and cord blood. To rule out contamination, the twin experiments were replicated at different times with different library preparation protocols.

General conclusions and limits of the study: Out-of-frame TCR alpha sequences shared between twins showed an excess of low generation-probability sequences compared with coincidental sharing between unrelated individuals. Because the same donors could not be followed over many years, the conclusions relied on cross-sectional statistical analysis. Zero-insertion analyses could be partly confounded by invariant T cells such as MAIT and iNKT, although diverse VJ usage argued against such confounding for most clonotypes. Out-of-frame TCR alpha sharing in monozygotic twins was systematically underestimated by recombination models, whereas sharing between unrelated individuals was in agreement with the recombination models. A weaker excess of twin sharing was found in beta out-of-frame sequences because the signal-to-noise ratio was lowered by fewer shared sequences. Fewer insertions were carried by abundant cord blood beta clonotypes, a similar but weaker trend appeared in young adult naive repertoires, and no such trend appeared in memory repertoires.

The germline V gene sets CDR1 to SQVTM and CDR2 to ANQGSEA. Deletion took 8 bases off V and 0 bases off J, with a span of 11 bases between the germline ends. Reading from cysteine to phenylalanine, the CDR3 counts 13 amino acids. CDR3 DNA is the only sequence kept; it has 39 bases, read in frame from the first base. Library method: 5' RACE. TCRdb shows the sequencer as Illumina HiSeq 2000. A universal primer binding site was added through template switching, and the final cDNA carried a unique molecular identifier so that TCR cDNA molecules could be counted accurately. First-strand cDNA for TCR alpha and beta chains was synthesized from specific primers in the conserved constant-segment region. To control for contamination, each cDNA library was double barcoded with a SMART-Mk sample barcode plus Illumina barcodes. Two successive PCR steps introduced TruSeq adapter sequences along with Illumina sample barcodes. The Illumina HiSeq platform was used with custom primers to sequence TCR alpha and beta cDNA libraries. Concerning the study's data processing: Raw reads were processed with MiGEC to extract unique molecular identifiers, and MiXCR was used to determine CDR3 positions. For each individual, recombination models were inferred using an EM algorithm with the repgenHMM and IGoR tools. The tcR package in R was used for shared clonotype analysis, with sharing normalized by the product of cloneset sizes. To study raw recombination free of thymic and clonal selection effects, out-of-frame nonproductive sequences were analyzed. TCRdb reanalyzed the raw reads on its own, using fastp at Q25 for trimming and MiXCR for clone calling, and kept in-frame beta chains. Rows matching on CDR3 protein sequence are summarized as one entry with the most common DNA and genes. V and J calls and clone size were set by TCRdb, not the authors. The sample table shows more than 400,000 distinct CDR3 sequences, and approximately 14% are seen once. The top ten clonotypes cover roughly 0.4% of the sample.

Only healthy Caucasian donors were included. The twin cohort consisted of three pairs of female monozygotic twins, all aged about 18 to 30 years. Positive isolation kits from Invitrogen were used to isolate the CD4+ and CD8+ T cell populations. This clonotype occurred many times. Its recognized antigen is unknown. The sample holds no much larger clone one base away, and base qualities are not on file. These data were also reused for a study on yellow fever vaccine responses in identical twins. Per the second study: The T cell response to vaccination in identical twins was reported by the authors to appear partly convergent and partly personalized. Focusing on identical twins, the study followed the T cell clones that responded to the vaccine, and did so with precision.

In this chain, TRBV29-1 is recombined with TRBJ2-1; the D gene is not confidently resolved. Material: CD4+ T cells sorted from blood. The source of this sequence is a woman aged 18-35 years in good health. The nucleotides read TGCAGCCCGAATCCGAGCTCCTACAATGAGCAGTTCTTC. The resulting protein is CSPNPSSYNEQFF.